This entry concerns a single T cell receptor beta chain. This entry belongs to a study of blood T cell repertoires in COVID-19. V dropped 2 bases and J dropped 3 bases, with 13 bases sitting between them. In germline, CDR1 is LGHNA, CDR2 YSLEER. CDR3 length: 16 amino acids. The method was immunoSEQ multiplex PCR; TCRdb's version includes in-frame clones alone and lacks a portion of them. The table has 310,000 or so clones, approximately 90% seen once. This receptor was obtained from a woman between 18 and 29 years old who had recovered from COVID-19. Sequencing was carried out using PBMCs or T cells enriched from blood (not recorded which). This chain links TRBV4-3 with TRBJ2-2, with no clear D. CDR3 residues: CASSQRVTPYTGELFF. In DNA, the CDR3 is TGCGCCAGCAGCCAACGGGTGACTCCTTACACCGGGGAGCTGTTTTTT.